A selection of T cell receptor beta chains follows, all from one sample in a study of T-cell reconstitution after alpha-beta-depleted transplantation in children. TCRdb processed the PCR reads anew with MiXCR; each CDR3 protein has one entry. The data show fewer than 700,000 distinct CDR3 sequences, more than 20% seen once. This material consisted of PBMCs, mostly from graft donor cells, taken 360 days after TCRalphabeta/CD19-depleted stem cell transplant. These receptors were obtained from a boy in the first two years of life who had a stem cell transplant for acute myeloid leukemia, so the T cells may come from the graft donor. CDR3s include the opening cysteine and the closing phenylalanine or tryptophan. D genes are given only for firm matches.

D: TRBD1
V: TRBV27
length: 16
J: TRBJ1-3
CDR3: CASSLSGTGAGNTIYF

D: NA
V: TRBV6-4
length: 14
J: TRBJ2-2
CDR3: CASFRAADTGELFF

D: NA
V: TRBV18
length: 10
J: TRBJ2-1
CDR3: CASSGGVQFF

D: NA
V: TRBV20-1
length: 14
J: TRBJ2-1
CDR3: CSATDLKRTNEQFF

D: TRBD1
V: TRBV12-3/TRBV12-4
length: 16
J: TRBJ2-3
CDR3: CASRGTGNAGTDTQYF

D: TRBD1
V: TRBV29-1
length: 12
J: TRBJ1-2
CDR3: CSTGQGANGYTF

D: NA
V: TRBV11-2
length: 16
J: TRBJ1-2
CDR3: CASSRIGGGGGYGYTF

D: NA
V: TRBV6-2/TRBV6-3
length: 16
J: TRBJ2-1
CDR3: CASSYADWSSYNEQFF

D: NA
V: TRBV20-1
length: 14
J: TRBJ2-7
CDR3: CSAGPRQSVYEQYF

D: TRBD1
V: TRBV7-2
length: 17
J: TRBJ2-6
CDR3: CASSLVGTGSGANVLTF

D: NA
V: TRBV7-9
length: 16
J: TRBJ2-1
CDR3: CASSGSGERSYNEQFF

D: TRBD2
V: TRBV2
length: 16
J: TRBJ2-3
CDR3: CASSDNLAGVTDTQYF

D: NA
V: TRBV12-3/TRBV12-4
length: 12
J: TRBJ2-1
CDR3: CASSPYLDEQFF

D: NA
V: TRBV28
length: 16
J: TRBJ1-2
CDR3: CASSPAGQGRFYGYTF

D: NA
V: TRBV28
length: 14
J: TRBJ2-3
CDR3: CASSPLVPKDTQYF

D: TRBD1
V: TRBV12-3/TRBV12-4
length: 12
J: TRBJ2-5
CDR3: CASSTGGETQYF

D: NA
V: TRBV20-1
length: 16
J: TRBJ1-2
CDR3: CSALTRVGGDYYGYTF

D: NA
V: TRBV5-4
length: 15
J: TRBJ2-7
CDR3: CASSLVPLVTYEQYF

D: NA
V: TRBV12-3/TRBV12-4
length: 17
J: TRBJ1-1
CDR3: CASSFRTAQGMNTEAFF

D: NA
V: TRBV12-5
length: 14
J: TRBJ2-3
CDR3: CASVLQRPTDTQYF

D: TRBD1
V: TRBV12-3/TRBV12-4
length: 14
J: TRBJ2-2
CDR3: CASSPRGQAGELFF

D: NA
V: TRBV20-1
length: 14
J: TRBJ2-1
CDR3: CSARDLTGYNEQFF

D: TRBD1
V: TRBV20-1
length: 17
J: TRBJ2-6
CDR3: CSAKTGSLSSGANVLTF

D: NA
V: TRBV27
length: 14
J: TRBJ1-2
CDR3: CASSLRAGSYGYTF

D: NA
V: TRBV7-2
length: 14
J: TRBJ2-3
CDR3: CASSLQAGTDTQYF

D: NA
V: TRBV5-1
length: 15
J: TRBJ1-1
CDR3: CASSLAPAADTEAFF

D: TRBD1
V: TRBV5-1
length: 17
J: TRBJ2-1
CDR3: CASSPGQGISGRNEQFF

D: TRBD1
V: TRBV29-1
length: 15
J: TRBJ2-3
CDR3: CSVDTHRGATDTQYF

D: TRBD1
V: TRBV20-1
length: 16
J: TRBJ2-5
CDR3: CSARVPTGRIGETQYF

D: TRBD1
V: TRBV29-1
length: 13
J: TRBJ2-1
CDR3: CSVVKGADNEQFF

D: TRBD2
V: TRBV20-1
length: 15
J: TRBJ2-3
CDR3: CSASGLAGGTDTQYF

D: NA
V: TRBV6-5
length: 15
J: TRBJ1-4
CDR3: CASSYMAGFNEKLFF

D: NA
V: TRBV25-1
length: 15
J: TRBJ2-1
CDR3: CASSYPRQTYNEQFF

D: NA
V: TRBV28
length: 16
J: TRBJ1-2
CDR3: CASSSPHDGTNYGYTF

D: NA
V: TRBV20-1
length: 17
J: TRBJ2-5
CDR3: CSATHDPSPRGRETQYF

D: NA
V: TRBV20-1
length: 16
J: TRBJ2-5
CDR3: CSARGRRGAEGETQYF

D: TRBD2
V: TRBV5-1
length: 15
J: TRBJ2-7
CDR3: CASSLDGRSTYEQYF

D: TRBD2
V: TRBV20-1
length: 15
J: TRBJ2-7
CDR3: CSAREWVAGPYEQYF

D: NA
V: TRBV20-1
length: 13
J: TRBJ1-5
CDR3: CSAIVGGNQPQHF

D: NA
V: TRBV5-1
length: 16
J: TRBJ1-3
CDR3: CASSTRTPDSGNTIYF

D: TRBD1
V: TRBV6-2/TRBV6-3
length: 15
J: TRBJ1-4
CDR3: CASAAGPGGYEKLFF

D: NA
V: TRBV7-2
length: 14
J: TRBJ2-1
CDR3: CASSLARGSNEQFF

D: TRBD1
V: TRBV4-1
length: 15
J: TRBJ1-5
CDR3: CASSPGGGNNQPQHF